This TCR beta chain was documented in a study of response to subunit inactivated influenza vaccine. This clonotype has just a few counts. J lost 8 bases, V lost 4 bases, and 14 bases had no gene match. CDR3 length: 17 residues. From the RT-PCR reads, TCRdb called clonotypes with MiXCR, one entry per CDR3 protein. This table has 500,000 to 750,000 distinct CDR3 sequences, 14% appearing once. The TCR comes from a man aged 50-59 years who received an inactivated influenza vaccine. V is TRBV12-3 or TRBV12-4 and J is TRBJ2-1; TRBD2 matches at 10 bases. The input for sequencing was PBMCs from blood, taken roughly 12 days after vaccination. CDR3 in DNA: TGTGCCAGCAGTTCCCGTATCCAGCGGGGGGGGAGGTATGAGCAGTTCTTC. It yields the protein CASSSRIQRGGRYEQFF.